Below are 28 T cell receptor beta chains sequenced from a single sample in a study of shared clonotypes between healthy human individuals. The protocol was immunoSEQ multiplex PCR, while the TCRdb copy is restricted to in-frame clones and leaves out a portion. The sample records 2 million to 3 million clones, roughly 93% being singletons. Material for sequencing was naive CD4+ T cells from PBMCs. Subset indicated: CD45RA+ positively selected. The receptors here all came from a young man in good health. Some clones in this sample may be carry-over from other donors' samples.

The chain recombines TRBV7-9 with TRBJ2-2, with D possibly TRBD2 on 5 matching bases. V was cut by 2 bases and J by 9 bases, with 16 bases left in between. Germline loops: CDR1 SEHNR, CDR2 FQNEAQ (reference sequence). This CDR3 spans 15 amino acids. The DNA of the CDR3 is TGTGCCAGCAGCTTACTTGTCGCGGGCTCTAGGGAGCTGTTTTTT. It yields the protein CASSLLVAGSRELFF.

The chain couples TRBV6-5 to TRBJ2-2; D not resolved. This CDR3 has 15 residues. Between the trimmed V and J ends, which lost 0 bases and 5 bases, there was a span of 10 bases. Germline V gives CDR1 MNHEY, CDR2 SVGAGI. CDR3 sequence (DNA): TGTGCCAGCAGTTACTCTGGGGTCTGGACCGGGGAGCTGTTTTTT. Amino acids: CASSYSGVWTGELFF.

The genes are TRBV5-8 and TRBJ2-3, with 7 bases lining up with TRBD1. The CDR3 runs to 15 residues. The V and J ends lost 4 bases and 2 bases, in that order; junction bases with no gene match: 7. Germline V gene sequence: CDR1 SGHTS, CDR2 YDEGEE. Written as DNA, the CDR3 is TGTGCCAGCAGCGAGGGACAGCTGCTCACAGATACGCAGTATTTT. Translating gives CASSEGQLLTDTQYF.

The gene calls are TRBV4-1 and TRBJ2-5, with TRBD2 as a possible D gene (6 bases). The CDR3 is 17 residues long. Germline V CDR1 and CDR2: MGHRA, YSYEKL. V was cut by 2 bases and J by 3 bases, with 19 bases left in between. The CDR3 DNA sequence: TGCGCCAGCAGCCAACGGATCGGTGGGAGGAAAGAAGAGACCCAGTACTTC. As protein: CASSQRIGGRKEETQYF.

This clone was counted a few times. Other nucleotide sequences from this sample produce the same CDR3. Here the CDR3 reads CASSVVSGSSYNEQFF. The CDR3 region has the DNA TGTGCCAGCAGCGTAGTGAGCGGGAGCTCCTACAATGAGCAGTTCTTC. The chain is built from TRBV9 and TRBJ2-1, with TRBD2 matching over 8 bases. With 0 bases clipped from V and 0 bases from J, the junction kept 2 bases outside the gene matches. The germline gives CDR1 SGDLS, CDR2 YYNGEE. The CDR3 contains 16 residues.

This clone was observed a single time. V gene TRBV7-8 combines with J gene TRBJ2-6; D is ambiguous. The V end lost 1 base, the J end lost 6 bases, and 7 bases lay between the germline ends. Per the germline V gene, CDR1 is SGHVS and CDR2 is FQNEAQ. The CDR3 contains 14 residues. CDR3 loop: CASSLDRTANVLTF. For the CDR3, the DNA is TGTGCCAGCAGCTTAGACCGCACGGCCAACGTCCTGACTTTC.

This chain connects TRBV19 to TRBJ1-2; no reliable D call. V was cut by 7 bases and J by 2 bases, with 11 bases left in between. The CDR3 is 13 residues long. Germline CDR1 is LNHDA and CDR2 is SQIVND (reference sequence). In DNA form, the CDR3 reads TGTGCCAGTACTGGAGGGCAAAACTATGGCTACACCTTC. The encoded protein is CASTGGQNYGYTF.

The V gene is TRBV28, the J gene TRBJ2-7, with D possibly matching TRBD2 (5 bases). CDR3 length: 15 amino acids. The V end was cut by 5 bases, the J end by 3 bases, with 17 bases between. CDR1 and CDR2 from the germline V gene are MDHEN and SYDVKM. This chain's CDR3 is CASSQRAPGSYEQYF. CDR3 DNA sequence: TGTGCCAGCAGTCAACGGGCCCCGGGGAGCTACGAGCAGTACTTC.

The rearrangement links TRBV5-1 to TRBJ1-4; TRBD1 aligns across 10 bases. The CDR3 totals 15 residues. Germline CDR1 and CDR2: SGHRS and YFSETQ. Trimming took 4 bases from V and 6 from J; bases not matched to a gene: 6. CDR3 region: CASSLRQGAYEKLFF. The CDR3 coding sequence is TGCGCCAGCAGCCTAAGACAGGGGGCGTATGAAAAACTGTTTTTT.

The J gene is TRBJ2-7, the V gene TRBV28; 10 bases fit TRBD1. The V segment lost 6 bases and the J segment 10 bases; nucleotides outside the gene matches: 9. This CDR3 comprises 13 residues. The germline V gene has CDR1 MDHEN and CDR2 SYDVKM. The DNA of the CDR3 is TGTGCCAGCAGGCTGAGGGGGGACAGGGGACAGTACTTC. Its translation is CASRLRGDRGQYF.

The chain recombines TRBV28 with TRBJ1-3; D not resolved. This CDR3 spans 14 amino acids. The ends were cut back, 3 bases at V and 6 bases at J, with 12 bases in the middle. Germline V CDR1 and CDR2: MDHEN, SYDVKM. As DNA, the CDR3 is TGTGCCAGCAGTTTGACCAGCCCAGCAAACACCATATATTTT. Translation gives CASSLTSPANTIYF.

The CDR3: CASTPDRNYNEQFF. CDR3 bases: TGTGCCAGCACCCCGGACAGGAACTACAATGAGCAGTTCTTC. The rearrangement uses TRBV2 and TRBJ2-1; 7 bases align to TRBD1. Germline CDR1 reads SNHLY; CDR2 reads FYNNEI. Trimming at V came to 7 bases and at J to 3 bases, leaving 6 bases not matched to a gene. The CDR3 sequence is 14 residues long.

The genes are TRBV4-3 and TRBJ1-2; D unresolved. The V end lost 0 bases, the J end lost 0 bases, and 11 bases lay between the germline ends. This CDR3 spans 16 amino acids. Germline V gene lookup returns CDR1 LGHNA and CDR2 YSLEER. The CDR3 sequence: CASSQDSHPTNYGYTF. The DNA for the CDR3 is TGCGCCAGCAGCCAAGATAGCCATCCTACTAACTATGGCTACACCTTC.

CDR3 amino acids: CASSPGLSVVGDRYTEQFF. CDR3 nucleotides: TGTGCCAGCAGCCCAGGTCTCTCGGTGGTAGGGGACAGGTATACTGAGCAGTTCTTC. This rearrangement joins TRBV9 to TRBJ2-1; 8 bases map to TRBD1. CDR3 length: 19 residues. The germline CDR1 and CDR2 sequences are SGDLS and YYNGEE. V lost 4 bases and J lost 9; bases outside the gene matches: 24.

This chain connects TRBV4-1 to TRBJ2-2; weak D call: TRBD1 (6 bases). Trimming removed 2 bases from V and 2 bases from J, with 12 bases in between. Germline CDR1 reads MGHRA; CDR2 reads YSYEKL. The CDR3 has 16 residues. As DNA, the CDR3 is TGCGCCAGCAGCCAAACAGGGTATCGTAACACCGGGGAGCTGTTTTTT. It is translated as CASSQTGYRNTGELFF.

This sequence joins TRBV5-1 and TRBJ1-1; no firm D call. This CDR3 spans 15 amino acids. V was clipped by 1 base and J by 1 base, with 11 bases between them. Germline loops: CDR1 SGHRS, CDR2 YFSETQ. CDR3: CASSLPSTSNTEAFF. CDR3 DNA sequence: TGCGCCAGCAGCTTGCCATCCACTTCGAACACTGAAGCTTTCTTT. Full variable domain (rest looked up from reference TRBV5-1 and TRBJ1-1): KAGVTQTPRYLIKTRGQQVTLSCSPISGHRSVSWYQQTPGQGLQFLFEYFSETQRNKGNFPGRFSGRQFSNSRSEMNVSTLELGDSALYLCASSLPSTSNTEAFFGQGTRLTVV.

This clone was seen once. The rearrangement links TRBV5-5 to TRBJ2-7; possibly TRBD2 for D (5 bases). Germline lookup yields CDR1 SGHKS and CDR2 YYEKEE (reference sequence). The CDR3 has 14 amino acids. The V gene lost 4 bases and the J gene lost 2 bases, with 13 bases spanning the gap. Here the CDR3 DNA reads TGTGCCAGCAGCCTCTGGCAGCGGCCCTACGAGCAGTACTTC. Translated: CASSLWQRPYEQYF.

The gene calls are TRBV7-6 and TRBJ2-2; D is possibly TRBD2 (6 bases). The CDR3 extends over 16 amino acids. Germline CDR1 SGHVS, CDR2 FNYEAQ. Trimming took off 5 bases at V and 0 bases at J, with 13 bases between the two ends. The chain's CDR3 is CASSALAPTNTGELFF. The CDR3 nucleotides are TGTGCCAGCAGCGCCCTAGCGCCAACGAACACCGGGGAGCTGTTTTTT.

This chain joins TRBV11-2 and TRBJ2-5; the D is unclear. V was pared by 5 bases and J by 5 bases, with 12 bases between. CDR3 length: 13 amino acids. In germline, CDR1 is SGHAT, CDR2 FQNNGV. The CDR3 bases are TGTGCCAGCAGCACCGGTCCCCGGGAGACCCAGTACTTC. This codes for CASSTGPRETQYF.

This chain connects TRBV28 to TRBJ2-3; 9 nucleotides align to TRBD2. Trimming removed 0 bases from V and 2 bases from J; junction bases left unmatched: 6. The CDR3 contains 17 residues. Germline V lookup: CDR1 MDHEN, CDR2 SYDVKM. CDR3 coding DNA: TGTGCCAGCAGTTTATGGTCTAGCGGGATGACCACAGATACGCAGTATTTT. Its translation is CASSLWSSGMTTDTQYF.

CDR3: CASSYGLAGLYNEQFF. CDR3 nucleotides: TGTGCCAGCAGCTACGGACTAGCGGGGTTATACAATGAGCAGTTCTTC. The chain links TRBV6-5 to TRBJ2-1, with 12 bases that match TRBD2. There are 16 residues in the CDR3. The V segment lost 6 bases and the J segment 4 bases; nucleotides outside the gene matches: 7. The germline CDR1 and CDR2 sequences are MNHEY and SVGAGI.

The rearrangement uses TRBV27 and TRBJ2-1; tentatively, D is TRBD1 (6 bases). Trimming took off 0 bases at V and 2 bases at J, with 26 bases between the two ends. The CDR3 runs 21 residues. CDR1 and CDR2 from the germline V gene are MNHEY and SMNVEV (reference sequence). The CDR3 DNA is TGTGCCAGCAGTTTATCGAGGGGGTATATAAACAGGTCCGGAGCCTACAATGAGCAGTTCTTC. It specifies CASSLSRGYINRSGAYNEQFF.

The chain is built from TRBV18 and TRBJ2-1; perhaps TRBD2 as D (5 bases). The V end was cut by 1 base, the J end by 8 bases, with 15 bases between. This CDR3 is 15 amino acids long. From germline, CDR1 is KGHSH and CDR2 LQKENI. In DNA form, the CDR3 reads TGTGCCAGCTCACCACGGTTGCCGGGGTCGGATGAGCAGTTCTTC. Its translation: CASSPRLPGSDEQFF.

This chain joins TRBV7-8 and TRBJ1-2; D not certain. CDR3 length: 15 residues. CDR1 is SGHVS and CDR2 is FQNEAQ in the germline V gene. V gave up 5 bases and J gave up 5 bases, with 18 bases separating them. CDR3 amino acids: CASSQRELLHYGYTF. The CDR3 DNA is TGTGCCAGCAGCCAACGGGAGCTGCTCCATTATGGCTACACCTTC.

The rearrangement uses TRBV28 and TRBJ2-7; tentatively, D is TRBD1 or TRBD2 (5 bases each). Per germline, CDR1 MDHEN and CDR2 SYDVKM. The V end lost 6 bases, the J end lost 6 bases, and 12 bases lay between the germline ends. The CDR3 totals 12 residues. CDR3 bases: TGTGCCAGCAGCAGGGTCCGGGGCGAGCAGTACTTC. It codes for CASSRVRGEQYF.

The V gene is TRBV19, the J gene TRBJ2-1; TRBD1 agrees at 12 bases. The CDR3 sequence is 15 residues long. Germline V gene data show CDR1 as LNHDA and CDR2 as SQIVND (reference sequence). The junction had 13 bases not matched to a gene; V was cut back by 7 bases and J by 12 bases. The CDR3 sequence: CASKRAGQGAVGQFF. Written as DNA, the CDR3 is TGTGCCAGTAAAAGGGCGGGACAGGGGGCTGTTGGGCAGTTCTTC.

J is TRBJ2-5 and V is TRBV18, with D possibly TRBD1 on 5 matching bases. The CDR3 is 13 amino acids. Germline V gene data show CDR1 as KGHSH and CDR2 as LQKENI. Trimming pared 0 bases from V and 7 bases from J, leaving 9 bases between. The CDR3 loop is CASSPPAQGTQYF. The CDR3 nucleotides read TGTGCCAGCTCACCACCGGCCCAGGGGACCCAGTACTTC.

The V call is TRBV18, the J call TRBJ2-7; 8 nucleotides agree with TRBD1. Germline CDR1 is KGHSH and CDR2 is LQKENI. The CDR3 consists of 13 residues. Trimming at V came to 5 bases and at J to 7 bases, leaving 7 bases not matched to a gene. The CDR3 here is CASSIGQGEEQYF. DNA of the CDR3: TGTGCCAGCTCAATAGGACAGGGTGAAGAGCAGTACTTC. The complete variable domain, with remaining parts taken from reference TRBV18 and TRBJ2-7, reads NAGVMQNPRHLVRRRGQEARLRCSPMKGHSHVYWYRQLPEEGLKFMVYLQKENIIDESGMPKERFSAEFPKEGPSILRIQQVVRGDSAAYFCASSIGQGEEQYFGPGTRLTVT.